The clone carrying this T cell receptor (beta chain) has a handful of counts. What it binds is unknown. This entry comes from a study of molecular identifiers for immune sequencing clone quantification. The study, taken as a whole, reports: Even with about a million naive cells present, spiked Jurkat TCR RNA from one cell was reportedly detectable. Identical TCR molecules sharing a barcode could underestimate highly expanded clone sizes.

The CDR3 totals 16 residues. Germline lookup yields CDR1 PRHDT and CDR2 FYEKMQ (reference sequence). The V segment lost 1 base and the J segment 8 bases; nucleotides outside the gene matches: 13. For bulk TCR libraries, previously described methods and listed TCR primers were used. TCRdb called the PCR reads again in MiXCR, with one record for every CDR3 protein. This sample has over 65,000 distinct CDR3 sequences, with nearly 25% found just once. The source is a human donor in good health. Some libraries in this study had Jurkat cell RNA spiked in. This chain uses TRBV13 with TRBJ1-2; 7 bases match TRBD1. Sequenced sample: naive CD8+ T cells from blood, with Jurkat cell RNA spiked in. Noted subset: FACS-sorted CD8+CD4-CCR7+CD45RA+ naive T cells. As DNA, the CDR3 is TGTGCCAGCAGCTTAGAGGTCGGCAGGGGGAGGAACGGCTACACCTTC. Translated: CASSLEVGRGRNGYTF.